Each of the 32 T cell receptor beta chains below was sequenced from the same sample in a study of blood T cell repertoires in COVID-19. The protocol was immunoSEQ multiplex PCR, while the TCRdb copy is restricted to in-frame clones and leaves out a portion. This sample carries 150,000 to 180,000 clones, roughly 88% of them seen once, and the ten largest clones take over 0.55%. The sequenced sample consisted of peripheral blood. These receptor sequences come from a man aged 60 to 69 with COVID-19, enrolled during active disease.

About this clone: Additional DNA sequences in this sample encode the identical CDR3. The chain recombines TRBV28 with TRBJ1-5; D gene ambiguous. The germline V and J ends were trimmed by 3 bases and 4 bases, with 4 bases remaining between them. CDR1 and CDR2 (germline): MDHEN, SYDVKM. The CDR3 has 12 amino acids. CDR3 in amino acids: CASSLANQPQHF. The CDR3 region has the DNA TGTGCCAGCAGTTTGGCTAATCAGCCCCAGCATTTT. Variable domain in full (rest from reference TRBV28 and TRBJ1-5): DVKVTQSSRYLVKRTGEKVFLECVQDMDHENMFWYRQDPGLGLRLIYFSYDVKMKEKGDIPEGYSVSREKKERFSLILESASTNQTSMYLCASSLANQPQHFGDGTRLSIL.

CDR3 DNA: TGTGCCAGCAGCTCTCTAGCGGGAATTCAAGAGACCCAGTACTTC. Translating it yields CASSSLAGIQETQYF. The J gene is TRBJ2-5, the V gene TRBV11-1, with 9 bases aligning to TRBD2. CDR1 is SGHAT and CDR2 is FQDESV in the germline V gene (reference sequence). The CDR3 spans 15 residues. V shed 4 bases, J shed 2 bases, and the junction held 5 bases outside the gene matches.

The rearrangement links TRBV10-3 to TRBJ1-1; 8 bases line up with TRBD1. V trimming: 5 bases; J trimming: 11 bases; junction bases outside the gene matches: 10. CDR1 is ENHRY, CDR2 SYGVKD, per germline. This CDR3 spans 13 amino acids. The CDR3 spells CAISPGQGFSAFF. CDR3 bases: TGTGCCATCAGTCCCGGACAGGGATTTTCCGCTTTCTTT.

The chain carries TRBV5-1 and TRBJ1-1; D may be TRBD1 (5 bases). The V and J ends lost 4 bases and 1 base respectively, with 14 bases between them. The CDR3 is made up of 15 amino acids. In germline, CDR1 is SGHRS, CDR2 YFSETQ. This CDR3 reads CASSPGGTENTEAFF. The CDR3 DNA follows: TGCGCCAGCAGCCCAGGAGGGACGGAGAACACTGAAGCTTTCTTT.

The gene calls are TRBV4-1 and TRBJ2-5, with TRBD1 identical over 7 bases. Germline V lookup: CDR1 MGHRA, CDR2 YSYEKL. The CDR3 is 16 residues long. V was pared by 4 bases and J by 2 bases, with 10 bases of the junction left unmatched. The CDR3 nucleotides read TGCGCCAGCAGCCGCGGACAGGCGGACGGGCAAGAGACCCAGTACTTC. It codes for CASSRGQADGQETQYF.

As DNA, the CDR3 is TGTGCCAGCTCAAATGCGGCGAGCGGGAATTCACCCCTCCACTTT. Translation gives CASSNAASGNSPLHF. The gene calls are TRBV18 and TRBJ1-6, with D unresolved. Trimming pared 5 bases from V and 7 bases from J, leaving 15 bases between. The germline V gene encodes CDR1 KGHSH and CDR2 LQKENI. The CDR3 is made up of 15 amino acids.

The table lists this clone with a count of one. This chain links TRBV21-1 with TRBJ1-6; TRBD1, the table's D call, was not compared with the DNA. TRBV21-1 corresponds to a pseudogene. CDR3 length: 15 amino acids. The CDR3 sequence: CASSKYRAHNSPLHF. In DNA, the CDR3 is TGTGCCAGCAGCAAATACAGGGCCCATAATTCACCCCTCCACTTT.

The CDR3 DNA sequence: TGTGCCAGCAGACGTACAGAGGCCGCGGGTGCCGGGGAGCTGTTTTTT. The encoded protein is CASRRTEAAGAGELFF. This rearrangement joins TRBV7-2 to TRBJ2-2, with D perhaps matching TRBD2 (5 bases). The V gene's germline CDR1 is SGHTA and CDR2 FQGNSA. V was pared by 6 bases and J by 6 bases, with 20 bases between. CDR3 length: 16 amino acids.

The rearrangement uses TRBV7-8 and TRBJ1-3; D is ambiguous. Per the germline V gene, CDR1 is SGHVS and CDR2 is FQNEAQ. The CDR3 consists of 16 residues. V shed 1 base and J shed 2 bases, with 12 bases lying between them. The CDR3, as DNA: TGTGCCAGCAGCTTAGGATCTGCGGGAGCTGGAAACACCATATATTTT. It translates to CASSLGSAGAGNTIYF.

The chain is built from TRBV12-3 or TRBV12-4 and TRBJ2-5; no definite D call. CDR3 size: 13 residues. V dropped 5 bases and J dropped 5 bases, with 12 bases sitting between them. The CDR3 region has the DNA TGTGCCAGCAGTCGTGACGGGTTGGAGACCCAGTACTTC. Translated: CASSRDGLETQYF.

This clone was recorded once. The CDR3 sequence is CASSQGENTEAFF. CDR3 in DNA: TGTGCCAGCTCCCAAGGGGAGAACACTGAAGCTTTCTTT. This sequence joins TRBV18 and TRBJ1-1; tentative D call: TRBD1 (5 bases). CDR1 and CDR2 (germline): KGHSH, LQKENI. Trimming cost V 6 bases and J 1 base, with 9 bases left between them. The CDR3 totals 13 residues.

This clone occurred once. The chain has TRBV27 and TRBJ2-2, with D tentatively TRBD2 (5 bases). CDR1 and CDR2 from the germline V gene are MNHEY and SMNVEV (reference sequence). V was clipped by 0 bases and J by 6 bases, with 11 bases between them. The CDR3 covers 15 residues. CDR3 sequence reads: CASSLSGNLPGELFF. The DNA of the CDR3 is TGTGCCAGCAGTTTATCCGGGAACCTCCCCGGGGAGCTGTTTTTT.

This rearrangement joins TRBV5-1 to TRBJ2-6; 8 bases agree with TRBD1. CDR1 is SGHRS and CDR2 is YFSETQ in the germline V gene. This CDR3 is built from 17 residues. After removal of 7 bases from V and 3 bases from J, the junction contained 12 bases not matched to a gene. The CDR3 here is CASDAGGAGSGANVLTF. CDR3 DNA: TGCGCCAGCGACGCAGGGGGCGCGGGGAGTGGGGCCAACGTCCTGACTTTC.

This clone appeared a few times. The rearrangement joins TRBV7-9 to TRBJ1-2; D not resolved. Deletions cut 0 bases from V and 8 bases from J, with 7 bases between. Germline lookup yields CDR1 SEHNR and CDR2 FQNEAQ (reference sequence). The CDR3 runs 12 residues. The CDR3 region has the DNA TGTGCCAGCAGCTTAGCCTGGCAGGGCTACACCTTC. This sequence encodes CASSLAWQGYTF. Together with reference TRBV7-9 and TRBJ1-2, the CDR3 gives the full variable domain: DTGVSQNPRHKITKRGQNVTFRCDPISEHNRLYWYRQTLGQGPEFLTYFQNEAQLEKSRLLSDRFSAERPKGSFSTLEIQRTEQGDSAMYLCASSLAWQGYTFGSGTRLTVV.

The CDR3 loop reads CASSQDPGVREQYF. DNA for the CDR3: TGTGCCAGCAGCCAAGATCCCGGGGTGAGGGAGCAGTACTTC. The J gene is TRBJ2-7, the V gene TRBV14; TRBD2 is a possible D gene (5 bases). V lost 0 bases and J 7 bases, leaving 13 bases between the germline ends. Germline-derived CDR1 and CDR2 are SGHDN and FVKESK. The CDR3 extends over 14 amino acids.

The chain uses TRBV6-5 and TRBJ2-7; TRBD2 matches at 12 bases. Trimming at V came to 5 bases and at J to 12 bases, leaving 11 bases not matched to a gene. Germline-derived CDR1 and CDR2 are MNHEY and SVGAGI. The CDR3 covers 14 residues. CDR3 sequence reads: CASSTTMTSGGRYF. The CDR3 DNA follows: TGTGCCAGCAGTACAACGATGACTAGCGGGGGACGGTACTTC.

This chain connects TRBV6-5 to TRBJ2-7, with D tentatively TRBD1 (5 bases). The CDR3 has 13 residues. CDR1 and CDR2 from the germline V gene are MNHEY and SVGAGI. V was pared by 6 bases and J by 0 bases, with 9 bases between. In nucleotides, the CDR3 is TGTGCCAGCAGAAAGACAGACTCCTACGAGCAGTACTTC. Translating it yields CASRKTDSYEQYF.

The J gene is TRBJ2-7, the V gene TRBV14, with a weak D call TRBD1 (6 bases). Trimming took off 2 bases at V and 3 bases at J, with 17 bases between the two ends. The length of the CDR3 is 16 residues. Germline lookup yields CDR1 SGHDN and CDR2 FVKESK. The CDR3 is CASSQFLGTGNYEQYF. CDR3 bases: TGTGCCAGCAGCCAATTCCTCGGTACAGGGAACTACGAGCAGTACTTC.

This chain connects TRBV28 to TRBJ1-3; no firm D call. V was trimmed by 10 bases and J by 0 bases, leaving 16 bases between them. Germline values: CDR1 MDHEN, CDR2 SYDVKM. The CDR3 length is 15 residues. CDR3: CATSSGGSSGNTIYF. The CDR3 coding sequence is TGTGCCACATCCAGCGGAGGGTCCTCTGGAAACACCATATATTTT.

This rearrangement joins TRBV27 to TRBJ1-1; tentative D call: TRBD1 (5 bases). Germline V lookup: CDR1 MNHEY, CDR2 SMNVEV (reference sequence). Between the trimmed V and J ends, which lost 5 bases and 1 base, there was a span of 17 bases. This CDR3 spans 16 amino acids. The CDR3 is CASSMMGRGSNTEAFF. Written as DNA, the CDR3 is TGTGCCAGCAGTATGATGGGGCGGGGGTCGAACACTGAAGCTTTCTTT.

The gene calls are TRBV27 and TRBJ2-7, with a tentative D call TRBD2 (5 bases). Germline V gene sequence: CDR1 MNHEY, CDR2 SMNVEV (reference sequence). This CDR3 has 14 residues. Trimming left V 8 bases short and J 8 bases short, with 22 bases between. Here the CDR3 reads CASGLHLRYAKQYF. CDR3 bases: TGTGCCAGCGGACTGCACCTACGGTATGCGAAGCAGTACTTC.

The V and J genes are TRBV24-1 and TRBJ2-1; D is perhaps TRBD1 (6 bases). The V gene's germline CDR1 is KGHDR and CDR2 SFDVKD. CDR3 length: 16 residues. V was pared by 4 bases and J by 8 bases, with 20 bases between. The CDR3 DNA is TGTGCCACCAGTGACTCTATTGGACAGCCTGGCGATGAGCAGTTCTTC. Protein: CATSDSIGQPGDEQFF.

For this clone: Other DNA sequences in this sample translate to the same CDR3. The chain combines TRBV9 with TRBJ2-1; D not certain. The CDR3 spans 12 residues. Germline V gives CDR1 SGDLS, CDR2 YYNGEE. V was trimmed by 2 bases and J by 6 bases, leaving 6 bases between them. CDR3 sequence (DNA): TGTGCCAGCAGCGTTACGGGCAATGAGCAGTTCTTC. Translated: CASSVTGNEQFF. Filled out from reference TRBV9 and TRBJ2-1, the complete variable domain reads DSGVTQTPKHLITATGQRVTLRCSPRSGDLSVYWYQQSLDQGLQFLIQYYNGEERAKGNILERFSAQQFPDLHSELNLSSLELGDSALYFCASSVTGNEQFFGPGTRLTVL.

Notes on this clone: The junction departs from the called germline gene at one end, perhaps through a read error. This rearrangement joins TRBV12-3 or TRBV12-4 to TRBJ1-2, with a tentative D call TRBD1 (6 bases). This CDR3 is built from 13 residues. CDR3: CANSLIRGYGYTF. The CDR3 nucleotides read TGTGCCAACAGTTTAATCAGGGGCTATGGCTACACCTTC.

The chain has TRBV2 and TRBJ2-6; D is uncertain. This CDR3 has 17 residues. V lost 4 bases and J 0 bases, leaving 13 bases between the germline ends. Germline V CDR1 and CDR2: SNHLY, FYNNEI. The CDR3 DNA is TGTGCCAGCAGTGGCGAGTCCCTAAGCTCTGGGGCCAACGTCCTGACTTTC. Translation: CASSGESLSSGANVLTF.

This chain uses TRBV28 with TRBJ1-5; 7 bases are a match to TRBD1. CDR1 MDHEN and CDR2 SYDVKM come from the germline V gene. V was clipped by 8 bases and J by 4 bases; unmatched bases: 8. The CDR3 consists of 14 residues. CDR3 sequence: CASYPGQNNQPQHF. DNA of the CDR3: TGTGCCAGCTATCCGGGACAGAATAATCAGCCCCAGCATTTT.

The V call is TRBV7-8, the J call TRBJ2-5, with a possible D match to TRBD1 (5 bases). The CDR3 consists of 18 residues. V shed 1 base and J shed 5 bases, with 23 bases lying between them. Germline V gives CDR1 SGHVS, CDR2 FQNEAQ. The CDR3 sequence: CASSLEIGQGLVGETQYF. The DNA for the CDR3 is TGTGCCAGCAGCTTAGAAATTGGGCAGGGTTTGGTAGGGGAGACCCAGTACTTC.

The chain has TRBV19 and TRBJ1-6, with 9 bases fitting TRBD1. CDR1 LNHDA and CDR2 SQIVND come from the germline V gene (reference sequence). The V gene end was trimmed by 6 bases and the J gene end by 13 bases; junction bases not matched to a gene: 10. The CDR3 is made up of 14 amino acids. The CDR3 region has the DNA TGTGCCAGTAGAACCGGGACAGGGAGCTTTCCCCTCCACTTT. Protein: CASRTGTGSFPLHF.

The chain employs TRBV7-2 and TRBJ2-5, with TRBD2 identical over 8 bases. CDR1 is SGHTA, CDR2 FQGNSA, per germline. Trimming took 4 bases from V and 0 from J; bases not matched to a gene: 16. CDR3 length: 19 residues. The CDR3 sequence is CASSSRWGTSGSYQETQYF. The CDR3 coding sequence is TGTGCCAGCAGCTCTCGGTGGGGCACTAGCGGATCGTACCAAGAGACCCAGTACTTC. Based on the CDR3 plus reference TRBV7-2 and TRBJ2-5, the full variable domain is GAGVSQSPSNKVTEKGKDVELRCDPISGHTALYWYRQSLGQGLEFLIYFQGNSAPDKSGLPSDRFSAERTGGSVSTLTIQRTQQEDSAVYLCASSSRWGTSGSYQETQYFGPGTRLLVL.

The CDR3 sequence is CASSSGGDTQYF. The CDR3 DNA follows: TGCGCCAGCAGTTCAGGAGGAGATACGCAGTATTTT. V and J are TRBV5-1 and TRBJ2-3; tentatively, D is TRBD2 (5 bases). Germline assignment: CDR1 SGHRS and CDR2 YFSETQ. The CDR3 covers 12 residues. Trimming shortened V by 5 bases and J by 5 bases, and 9 bases separated the two germline ends.

In DNA, the CDR3 is TGTGCCAGCAGCTTAACCGGGGTCGGCGAGCAGTACTTC. It translates to CASSLTGVGEQYF. The rearrangement uses TRBV7-9 and TRBJ2-7, with D possibly TRBD2 on 5 matching bases. CDR1 is SEHNR, CDR2 FQNEAQ, per germline (reference sequence). V shed 2 bases and J shed 6 bases, with 11 bases lying between them. CDR3 length: 13 residues.

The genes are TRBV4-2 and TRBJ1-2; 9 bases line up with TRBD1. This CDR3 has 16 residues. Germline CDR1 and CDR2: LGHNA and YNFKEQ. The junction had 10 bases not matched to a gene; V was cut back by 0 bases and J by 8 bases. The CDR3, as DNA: TGTGCCAGCAGCCAAGATTTGGGGGACAGGGTGGAGGGCTACACCTTC. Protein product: CASSQDLGDRVEGYTF.